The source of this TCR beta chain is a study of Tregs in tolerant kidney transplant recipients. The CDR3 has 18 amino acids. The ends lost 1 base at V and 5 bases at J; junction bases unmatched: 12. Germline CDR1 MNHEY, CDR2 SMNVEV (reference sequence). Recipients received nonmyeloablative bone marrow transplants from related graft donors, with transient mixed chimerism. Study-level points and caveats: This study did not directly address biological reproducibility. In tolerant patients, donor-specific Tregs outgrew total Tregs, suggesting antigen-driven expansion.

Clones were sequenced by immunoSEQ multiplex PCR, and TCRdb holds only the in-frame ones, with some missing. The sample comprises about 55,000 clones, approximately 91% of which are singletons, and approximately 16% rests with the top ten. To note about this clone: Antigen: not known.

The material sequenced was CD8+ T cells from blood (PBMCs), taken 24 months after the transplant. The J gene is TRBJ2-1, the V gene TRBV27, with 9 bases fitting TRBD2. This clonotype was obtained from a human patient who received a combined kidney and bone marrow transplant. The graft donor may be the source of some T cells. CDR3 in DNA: TGTGCCAGCAGTTTATATCCCCCCCCCGGGACTAGCAACAATGAGCAGTTCTTC. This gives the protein CASSLYPPPGTSNNEQFF.